Listed here are 27 T cell receptor beta chains from one sample, sequenced in a study of T cell responses to AZD1222 COVID-19 vaccine. Sequencing was performed with immunoSEQ multiplex PCR; in TCRdb, only in-frame clones are kept and a portion is missing. This table holds about 180,000 clones, about 93% found once. The material sequenced was peripheral blood, taken 28 days after the second AZD1222 dose. The source is an adult who received the AZD1222 COVID-19 vaccine.

This clone was detected once. The rearrangement uses TRBV7-3 and TRBJ2-5, with 7 bases fitting TRBD1. The length of the CDR3 is 15 residues. Germline lookup yields CDR1 SGHTA and CDR2 FQGTGA. The ends lost 7 bases at V and 1 base at J; junction bases unmatched: 9. DNA of the CDR3: TGTGCCAGCATCCGATTCCGGGACAGCCAAGAGACCCAGTACTTC. Translation: CASIRFRDSQETQYF.

The J gene is TRBJ1-1, the V gene TRBV11-3; D ambiguous. CDR1 SGHNT and CDR2 YENEEA come from the germline V gene. The germline V and J ends were trimmed by 5 bases and 5 bases, with 12 bases remaining between them. The CDR3 sequence is 13 residues long. The CDR3 is CASSLESGTEAFF. As DNA, the CDR3 is TGTGCCAGCAGCCTGGAATCGGGGACTGAAGCTTTCTTT.

The chain employs TRBV19 and TRBJ1-4; 9 bases map to TRBD1. This CDR3 is 15 amino acids long. Trimming at V came to 5 bases and at J to 8 bases, leaving 9 bases not matched to a gene. In germline, CDR1 is LNHDA, CDR2 SQIVND (reference sequence). CDR3 sequence reads: CASSRSGTGLEKLFF. The DNA of the CDR3 is TGTGCCAGTAGTCGCTCCGGGACAGGGCTGGAAAAACTGTTTTTT.

This chain links TRBV5-1 with TRBJ1-4; D unresolved. V gave up 0 bases and J gave up 5 bases, with 11 bases separating them. The germline V gene encodes CDR1 SGHRS and CDR2 YFSETQ. The CDR3 spans 15 residues. The CDR3 sequence: CASSLVASSNEKLFF. The CDR3 bases are TGCGCCAGCAGCTTGGTGGCCAGTTCCAATGAAAAACTGTTTTTT. Together with reference TRBV5-1 and TRBJ1-4, the CDR3 gives the full variable domain: KAGVTQTPRYLIKTRGQQVTLSCSPISGHRSVSWYQQTPGQGLQFLFEYFSETQRNKGNFPGRFSGRQFSNSRSEMNVSTLELGDSALYLCASSLVASSNEKLFFGSGTQLSVL.

J is TRBJ1-3 and V is TRBV7-8; 11 bases line up with TRBD1. The CDR3 has 18 residues. The V and J ends lost 3 bases and 0 bases, in that order; junction bases with no gene match: 7. Per germline, CDR1 SGHVS and CDR2 FQNEAQ. CDR3 sequence: CASSFRSGTGGSGNTIYF. The CDR3 region has the DNA TGTGCCAGCAGCTTCCGTTCCGGGACAGGGGGCTCTGGAAACACCATATATTTT. Filled out from reference TRBV7-8 and TRBJ1-3, the complete variable domain reads GAGVSQSPRYKVAKRGQDVALRCDPISGHVSLFWYQQALGQGPEFLTYFQNEAQLDKSGLPSDRFFAERPEGSVSTLKIQRTQQEDSAVYLCASSFRSGTGGSGNTIYFGEGSWLTVV.

The chain combines TRBV5-4 with TRBJ2-2; D may be TRBD1 (5 bases). Germline V CDR1 and CDR2: SGHNT, YYREEE (reference sequence). The CDR3 loop spans 14 amino acids. V lost 2 bases to trimming and J lost 4 bases, with 9 bases between them. For the CDR3, the DNA is TGTGCCAGCAGCTTCGAAGGGGTCACCGGGGAGCTGTTTTTT. Its translation is CASSFEGVTGELFF.

The chain couples TRBV5-1 to TRBJ2-1; the match to TRBD2 covers 8 bases. The CDR3 runs to 15 residues. With V trimmed by 4 bases and J by 3 bases, 6 bases remained unmatched. Germline assignment: CDR1 SGHRS and CDR2 YFSETQ. The DNA for the CDR3 is TGCGCCAGCAGCCCCCCGCGGGAGGTCTACAATGAGCAGTTCTTC. This encodes CASSPPREVYNEQFF.

The J gene is TRBJ1-5, the V gene TRBV7-9, with D perhaps matching TRBD1 (6 bases). CDR1 SEHNR and CDR2 FQNEAQ come from the germline V gene (reference sequence). The CDR3 sequence is 15 residues long. V lost 4 bases to trimming and J lost 4 bases, with 14 bases between them. The CDR3 sequence is CASSSTGQGNQPQHF. The CDR3 bases are TGTGCCAGCAGCTCGACAGGTCAGGGTAATCAGCCCCAGCATTTT.

The gene calls are TRBV10-3 and TRBJ1-1; 8 positions agree with TRBD1. The junction had 13 bases not matched to a gene; V was cut back by 10 bases and J by 6 bases. This CDR3 spans 14 amino acids. Germline V gene data show CDR1 as ENHRY and CDR2 as SYGVKD. The DNA for the CDR3 is TGTGCCACCTTGCTGCAGGGGGCACAGTCTGAAGCTTTCTTT. It encodes CATLLQGAQSEAFF.

V gene TRBV7-3 combines with J gene TRBJ2-1; a possible D gene is TRBD1 (6 bases). This CDR3 has 16 amino acids. V lost 2 bases and J 5 bases, leaving 16 bases between the germline ends. Per the germline V gene, CDR1 is SGHTA and CDR2 is FQGTGA. In DNA form, the CDR3 reads TGTGCCAGCAGCTTAGGGGCCAGGGGATTTAACAATGAGCAGTTCTTC. Translating it yields CASSLGARGFNNEQFF. Filled out from reference TRBV7-3 and TRBJ2-1, the complete variable domain reads GAGVSQTPSNKVTEKGKYVELRCDPISGHTALYWYRQSLGQGPEFLIYFQGTGAADDSGLPNDRFFAVRPEGSVSTLKIQRTERGDSAVYLCASSLGARGFNNEQFFGPGTRLTVL.

This sequence joins TRBV3-1 (or the pseudogene TRBV3-2) and TRBJ2-1, with 7 bases that match TRBD2. The CDR3 has 14 amino acids. Germline-derived CDR1 and CDR2 are LGHDT and YNNKEL (reference sequence). The J segment lost 9 bases and the V segment lost 6 bases, leaving 11 bases of the junction unmatched. CDR3 amino acids: CASRRGGSGTEQFF. The DNA for the CDR3 is TGTGCCAGCAGACGGGGCGGGAGTGGTACTGAGCAGTTCTTC.

The rearrangement uses TRBV30 and TRBJ1-5, with D possibly matching TRBD1 (6 bases). Looked up from germline, CDR1 is GTSNPN and CDR2 is SVGIG (reference sequence). The V and J ends lost 2 bases and 2 bases respectively, with 10 bases between them. This CDR3 spans 14 amino acids. The CDR3 here is CAWSRRQGNQPQHF. The DNA for the CDR3 is TGTGCCTGGAGTCGGAGACAGGGCAATCAGCCCCAGCATTTT. Variable domain in full (rest from reference TRBV30 and TRBJ1-5): SQTIHQWPATLVQPVGSPLSLECTVEGTSNPNLYWYRQAAGRGLQLLFYSVGIGQISSEVPQNLSASRPQDRQFILSSKKLLLSDSGFYLCAWSRRQGNQPQHFGDGTRLSIL.

The rearrangement links TRBV11-1 to TRBJ2-3; TRBD2 is a possible D gene (6 bases). Germline-derived CDR1 and CDR2 are SGHAT and FQDESV (reference sequence). The CDR3 totals 15 residues. V was clipped by 5 bases and J by 2 bases, with 14 bases between them. The DNA of the CDR3 is TGTGCCAGCAGCATCCGACTAGTTTCCACAGATACGCAGTATTTT. It is translated as CASSIRLVSTDTQYF. The full variable domain, its missing parts supplied by reference TRBV11-1 and TRBJ2-3, is EAEVAQSPRYKITEKSQAVAFWCDPISGHATLYWYRQILGQGPELLVQFQDESVVDDSQLPKDRFSAERLKGVDSTLKIQPAELGDSAMYLCASSIRLVSTDTQYFGPGTRLTVL.

The chain couples TRBV12-3 or TRBV12-4 to TRBJ2-3; no definite D call. CDR3 length: 13 amino acids. The V end lost 3 bases, the J end lost 5 bases, and 9 bases lay between the germline ends. The CDR3: CASSFFGEDTQYF. CDR3 sequence (DNA): TGTGCCAGCAGTTTTTTTGGCGAAGATACGCAGTATTTT.

The chain joins TRBV2 to TRBJ2-1, with D possibly TRBD1 on 6 matching bases. The germline V and J ends were trimmed by 7 bases and 3 bases, with 7 bases remaining between them. The CDR3 contains 12 residues. CDR1 and CDR2 (germline): SNHLY, FYNNEI. CDR3 protein: CASNRDYNEQFF. The DNA for the CDR3 is TGTGCCAGCAACAGGGACTACAATGAGCAGTTCTTC.

The rearrangement joins TRBV7-9 to TRBJ2-7, with 9 positions matching TRBD2. This CDR3 has 15 residues. CDR1 is SEHNR, CDR2 FQNEAQ, per germline (reference sequence). Unmatched junction bases numbered 9, after V lost 6 bases and J lost 3 bases. CDR3 in amino acids: CASSPRGGANYEQYF. DNA for the CDR3: TGTGCCAGCAGTCCGCGGGGGGGCGCAAACTACGAGCAGTACTTC.

V usage is TRBV3-1 (or the pseudogene TRBV3-2) and J usage is TRBJ1-1, with D perhaps matching TRBD1 (6 bases). V was pared by 0 bases and J by 2 bases, with 10 bases between. The CDR3 sequence is 15 residues long. Per the germline V gene, CDR1 is LGHDT and CDR2 is YNNKEL (reference sequence). Written as DNA, the CDR3 is TGTGCCAGCAGCCAAGAGGGGGGGCGAAACACTGAAGCTTTCTTT. This gives the protein CASSQEGGRNTEAFF.

This chain links TRBV9 with TRBJ2-3, with TRBD1 matching 8 bases. In germline, CDR1 is SGDLS, CDR2 YYNGEE. The CDR3 totals 17 residues. With V trimmed by 4 bases and J by 2 bases, 12 bases remained unmatched. The CDR3 region is CASSPRGPGGPTDTQYF. CDR3 DNA: TGTGCCAGCAGCCCGCGAGGTCCAGGGGGCCCCACAGATACGCAGTATTTT.

The chain is built from TRBV29-1 and TRBJ2-2; D unresolved. This CDR3 has 12 amino acids. Trimming took off 7 bases at V and 12 bases at J, with 18 bases between the two ends. Germline V CDR1 and CDR2: SQVTM, ANQGSEA. CDR3 DNA: TGCAGCGCCTTGGACGACCTATTCAAGCTGTTTTTT. Amino acid sequence: CSALDDLFKLFF.

The rearrangement uses TRBV5-4 and TRBJ2-2, with 13 bases fitting TRBD2. The germline CDR1 and CDR2 sequences are SGHNT and YYREEE (reference sequence). The CDR3 contains 15 residues. The trim removed 4 bases at V and 4 bases at J, leaving 1 base unmatched. The CDR3 loop reads CASSTSGGATGELFF. The CDR3, as DNA: TGTGCCAGCAGCACTAGCGGGGGGGCCACCGGGGAGCTGTTTTTT.

The CDR3 coding sequence is TGCGCCAGCAGCCTCCACTATAATTCACCCCTCCACTTT. Translated: CASSLHYNSPLHF. The rearrangement joins TRBV5-1 to TRBJ1-6; D gene uncertain. Trimming removed 4 bases at V and 3 bases at J, with 5 bases between. The CDR3 covers 13 residues. Looked up from germline, CDR1 is SGHRS and CDR2 is YFSETQ.

The chain joins TRBV6-5 to TRBJ1-2; D possibly corresponds to TRBD1 (5 bases). Germline lookup yields CDR1 MNHEY and CDR2 SVGAGI. This CDR3 region has 14 residues. Between the trimmed V and J ends, which lost 2 bases and 2 bases, there was a span of 9 bases. The chain's CDR3 is CASSYRQGNYGYTF. The CDR3 DNA is TGTGCCAGCAGTTACCGGCAGGGAAACTATGGCTACACCTTC.

V gene TRBV29-1 combines with J gene TRBJ1-4; D remains ambiguous. Trimming shortened V by 4 bases and J by 8 bases, and 8 bases separated the two germline ends. This CDR3 region has 11 residues. Germline loops: CDR1 SQVTM, CDR2 ANQGSEA. CDR3 in DNA: TGCAGCGTTGCGGAGTTGGAAAAACTGTTTTTT. Amino acid sequence: CSVAELEKLFF.

V gene TRBV2 combines with J gene TRBJ2-7, with 9 bases that match TRBD1. J lost 9 bases, V lost 8 bases, and 17 bases had no gene match. Germline V gene lookup returns CDR1 SNHLY and CDR2 FYNNEI. CDR3 length equals 15 residues. CDR3 bases: TGTGCCAGCGGTAGGGCCGACAGGGGGGGGCAGGGGCAGTACTTC. Residues: CASGRADRGGQGQYF.

V and J are TRBV28 and TRBJ2-7; no clear D. Trimming removed 10 bases at V and 3 bases at J, with 16 bases between. The CDR3 runs to 13 residues. Germline V CDR1 and CDR2: MDHEN, SYDVKM. The CDR3 protein is CATNSPRHYEQYF. In DNA, the CDR3 is TGTGCCACCAACTCCCCACGACACTACGAGCAGTACTTC.

The rearrangement links TRBV11-2 to TRBJ2-3; 9 bases match TRBD2. Per germline, CDR1 SGHAT and CDR2 FQNNGV. The CDR3 is 14 residues long. V lost 5 bases to trimming and J lost 2 bases; unmatched junction nucleotides: 2. As DNA, the CDR3 is TGTGCCAGCAGCAGCGGGGGGTTCACAGATACGCAGTATTTT. It encodes CASSSGGFTDTQYF.

The rearrangement uses TRBV7-2 and TRBJ2-6, with unresolved D. CDR3 size: 13 residues. Germline-derived CDR1 and CDR2 are SGHTA and FQGNSA. V was shortened by 6 bases and J by 0 bases, with 3 bases between the two germline ends. The CDR3 coding sequence is TGTGCCAGCAGGCTCTCTGGGGCCAACGTCCTGACTTTC. Translating gives CASRLSGANVLTF.